This T cell receptor (beta chain) appears in the sequencing data of a study of tumor-infiltrating lymphocytes in primary liver carcinoma. Germline V CDR1 and CDR2: ENHRY, SYGVKD. This CDR3 contains 15 residues. Blood RNA originated from unsorted whole blood, with germline DNA additionally extracted. Around 4.1 milliliters of peripheral blood were collected before surgery. To note about this clonotype: The junction departs from germline at one end; a sequencing error may be responsible.

Researchers generated TCR beta cDNA from around 510 ng of total RNA, relying on a constant-region primer. The TCR beta library was amplified through three nested multiplex PCR rounds in a modified ARM-PCR procedure. Running 10 cycles apiece, the first two PCR rounds relied on TRBV1-TRBV30 forward primers together with a C-beta reverse primer. One entry per CDR3 protein results from TCRdb running MiXCR on the multiplex PCR reads. The data contain some 180,000 distinct CDR3 sequences, 60% of them singletons. Material for sequencing was peripheral blood. V gene TRBV10-3 combines with J gene TRBJ2-7; 7 bases line up with TRBD2. The TCR was taken from a middle-aged man with primary liver carcinoma and hepatitis B virus infection. The chain's CDR3 is CASSEMGTNGYEQYF. The CDR3 DNA is TGTGCCAGCAGTGAGATGGGGACTAACGGCTACGAGCAGTACTTC.